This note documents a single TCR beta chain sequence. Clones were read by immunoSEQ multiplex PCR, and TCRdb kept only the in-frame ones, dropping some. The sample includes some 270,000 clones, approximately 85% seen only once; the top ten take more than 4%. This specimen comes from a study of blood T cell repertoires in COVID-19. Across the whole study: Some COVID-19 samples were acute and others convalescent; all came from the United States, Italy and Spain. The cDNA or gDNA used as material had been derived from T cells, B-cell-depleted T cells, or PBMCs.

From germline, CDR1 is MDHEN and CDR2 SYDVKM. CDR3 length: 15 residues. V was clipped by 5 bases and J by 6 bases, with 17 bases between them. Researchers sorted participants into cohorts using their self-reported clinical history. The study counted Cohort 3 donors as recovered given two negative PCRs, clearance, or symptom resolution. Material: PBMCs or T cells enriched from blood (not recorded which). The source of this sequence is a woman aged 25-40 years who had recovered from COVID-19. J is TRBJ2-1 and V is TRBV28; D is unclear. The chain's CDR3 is CASSPRGITSNEQFF. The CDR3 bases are TGTGCCAGCAGTCCCCGCGGTATAACATCCAATGAGCAGTTCTTC.